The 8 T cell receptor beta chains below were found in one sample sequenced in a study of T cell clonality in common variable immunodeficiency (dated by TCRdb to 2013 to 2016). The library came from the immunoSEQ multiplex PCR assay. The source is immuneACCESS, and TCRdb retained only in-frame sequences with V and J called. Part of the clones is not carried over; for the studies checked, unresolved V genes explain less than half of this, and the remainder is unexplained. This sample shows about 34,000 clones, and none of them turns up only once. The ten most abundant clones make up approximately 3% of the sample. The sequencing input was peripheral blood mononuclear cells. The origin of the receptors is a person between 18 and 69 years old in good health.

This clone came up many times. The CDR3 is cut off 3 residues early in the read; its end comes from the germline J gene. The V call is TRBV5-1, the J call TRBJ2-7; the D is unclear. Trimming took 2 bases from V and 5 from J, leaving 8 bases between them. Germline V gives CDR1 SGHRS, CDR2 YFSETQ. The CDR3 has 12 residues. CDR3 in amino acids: CASSLKGDEQYF. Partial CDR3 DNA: TGCGCCAGCAGCTTAAAGGGTGACGAG.

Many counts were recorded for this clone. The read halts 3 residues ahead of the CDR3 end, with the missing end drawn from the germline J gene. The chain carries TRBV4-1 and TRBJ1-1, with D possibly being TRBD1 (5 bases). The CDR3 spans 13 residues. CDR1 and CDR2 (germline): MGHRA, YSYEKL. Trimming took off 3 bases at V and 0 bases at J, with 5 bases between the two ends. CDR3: CASSQTVNTEAFF. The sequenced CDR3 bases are TGCGCCAGCAGCCAGACAGTGAACACTGAA.

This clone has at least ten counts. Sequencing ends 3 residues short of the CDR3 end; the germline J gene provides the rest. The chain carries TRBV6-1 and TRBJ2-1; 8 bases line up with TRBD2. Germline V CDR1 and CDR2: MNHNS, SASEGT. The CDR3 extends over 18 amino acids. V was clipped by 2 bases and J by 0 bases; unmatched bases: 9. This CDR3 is CASSERPSGSISYNEQFF. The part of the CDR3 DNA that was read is TGTGCCAGCAGTGAAAGACCGAGCGGGAGTATCTCCTACAATGAG.

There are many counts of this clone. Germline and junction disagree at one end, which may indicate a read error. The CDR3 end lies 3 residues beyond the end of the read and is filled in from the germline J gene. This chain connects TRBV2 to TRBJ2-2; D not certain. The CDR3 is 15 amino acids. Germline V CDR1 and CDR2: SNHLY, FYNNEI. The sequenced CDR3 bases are TGTGCCAGCGCATTCCAAAAGGTGAACACCGAGGAG. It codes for CASAFQKVNTEE. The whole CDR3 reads CASAFQKVNTEELFF.

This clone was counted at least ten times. The part of the CDR3 DNA that was read is TGCGCCAGCAGTGAGTTGCGGCCAGAGACC. The encoded protein is CASSELRPET. The entire CDR3 sequence reads CASSELRPETQYF. The chain carries TRBV10-2 and TRBJ2-5; D call uncertain. The read comes to an end 3 residues before the CDR3 does, leaving the germline J gene to fill in the end. CDR3 length: 13 residues. Germline V lookup: CDR1 WSHSY, CDR2 SAAADI. Trimming removed 1 base from V and 4 bases from J, with 7 bases in between.

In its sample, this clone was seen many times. The CDR3 spells CASSSWTGVNTEAFF. The sequenced CDR3 bases are TGTGCCAGTAGTAGCTGGACAGGGGTGAACACTGAA. The chain links TRBV19 to TRBJ1-1; 9 bases agree with TRBD1. The read ends 3 residues shy of where the CDR3 ends; the end is completed using the germline J gene. Looked up from germline, CDR1 is LNHDA and CDR2 is SQIVND (reference sequence). This CDR3 has 15 amino acids. The junction had 3 bases not matched to a gene; V was cut back by 4 bases and J by 0 bases.

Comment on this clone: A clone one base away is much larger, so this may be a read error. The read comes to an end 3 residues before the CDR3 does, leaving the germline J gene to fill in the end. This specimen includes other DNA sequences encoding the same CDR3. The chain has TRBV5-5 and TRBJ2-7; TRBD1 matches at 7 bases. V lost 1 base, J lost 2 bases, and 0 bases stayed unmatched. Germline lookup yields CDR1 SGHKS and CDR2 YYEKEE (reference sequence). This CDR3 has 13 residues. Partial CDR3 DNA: TGTGCCAGCAGCTTGCAGGGGGCCTACGAG. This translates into CASSLQGAYE. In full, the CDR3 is CASSLQGAYEQYF.

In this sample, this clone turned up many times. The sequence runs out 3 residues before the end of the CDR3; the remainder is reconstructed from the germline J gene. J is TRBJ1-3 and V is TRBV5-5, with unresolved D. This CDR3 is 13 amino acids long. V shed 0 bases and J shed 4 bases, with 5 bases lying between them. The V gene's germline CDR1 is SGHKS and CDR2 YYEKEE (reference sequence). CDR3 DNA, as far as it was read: TGTGCCAGCAGCTTGGACTTGGGAAACACC. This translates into CASSLDLGNT. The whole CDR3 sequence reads CASSLDLGNTIYF.